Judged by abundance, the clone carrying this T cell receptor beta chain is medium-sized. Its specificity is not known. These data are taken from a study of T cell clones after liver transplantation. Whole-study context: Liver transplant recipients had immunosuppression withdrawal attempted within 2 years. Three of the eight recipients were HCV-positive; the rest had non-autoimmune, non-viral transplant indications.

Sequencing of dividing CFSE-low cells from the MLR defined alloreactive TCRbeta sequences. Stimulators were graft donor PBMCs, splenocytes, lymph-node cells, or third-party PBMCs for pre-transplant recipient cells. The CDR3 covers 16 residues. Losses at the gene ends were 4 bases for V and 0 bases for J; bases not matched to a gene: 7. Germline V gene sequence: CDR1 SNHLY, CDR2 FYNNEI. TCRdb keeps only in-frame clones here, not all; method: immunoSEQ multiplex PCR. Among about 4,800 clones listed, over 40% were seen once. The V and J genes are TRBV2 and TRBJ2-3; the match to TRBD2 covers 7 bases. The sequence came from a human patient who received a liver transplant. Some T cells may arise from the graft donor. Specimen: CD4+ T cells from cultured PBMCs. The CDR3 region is CASSVLAVVSTDTQYF. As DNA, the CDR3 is TGTGCCAGCAGTGTTCTAGCGGTTGTTAGCACAGATACGCAGTATTTT.